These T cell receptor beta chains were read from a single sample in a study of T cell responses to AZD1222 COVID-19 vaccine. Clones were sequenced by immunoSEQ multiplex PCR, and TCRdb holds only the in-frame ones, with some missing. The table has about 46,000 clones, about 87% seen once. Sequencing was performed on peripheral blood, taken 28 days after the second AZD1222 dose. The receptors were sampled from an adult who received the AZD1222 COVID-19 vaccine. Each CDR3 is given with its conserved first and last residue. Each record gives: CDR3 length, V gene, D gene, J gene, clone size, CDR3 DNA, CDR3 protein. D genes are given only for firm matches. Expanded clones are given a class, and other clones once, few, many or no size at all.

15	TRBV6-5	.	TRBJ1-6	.	TGTGCCAGTGGGGACATTGGGTCCTATAATTCACCCCTCCACTTT	CASGDIGSYNSPLHF
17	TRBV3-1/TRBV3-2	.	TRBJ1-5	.	TGTGCCAGCAGCCAAAGGGGCCGGGGAGCCTTGCATCAGCCCCAGCATTTT	CASSQRGRGALHQPQHF
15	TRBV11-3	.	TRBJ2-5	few	TGTGCCAGCAGCAAATGGGGTAGTGGGGGAGAGACCCAGTACTTC	CASSKWGSGGETQYF
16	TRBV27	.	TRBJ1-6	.	TGTGCCAGCAGATCCGACCCGGGCCTCGGGCATTCACCCCTCCACTTT	CASRSDPGLGHSPLHF
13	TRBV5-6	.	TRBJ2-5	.	TGTGCCAGCAGCTTTGGAACTCGGGAGACCCAGTACTTC	CASSFGTRETQYF
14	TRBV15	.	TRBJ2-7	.	TGTGCCACCAGCAGAGCGTCTGTCCCCTACGAGCAGTACTTC	CATSRASVPYEQYF
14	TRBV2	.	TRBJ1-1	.	TGTGCCAGCAGTGTTTTGGGGGGGTTGGCTGAAGCTTTCTTT	CASSVLGGLAEAFF
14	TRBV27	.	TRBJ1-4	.	TGTGCCAGCAGTTTAGTTGCAACTAATGAAAAACTGTTTTTT	CASSLVATNEKLFF
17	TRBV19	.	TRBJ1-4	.	TGTGCCAGTAGTTCGGCGGGGGCGAGAGCAACTAATGAAAAACTGTTTTTT	CASSSAGARATNEKLFF
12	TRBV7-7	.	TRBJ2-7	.	TGTGCTGCCCGAGAGAGCTCCTACGAGCAGTACTTC	CAARESSYEQYF
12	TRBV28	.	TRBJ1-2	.	TGTGCCAGCAGTTTCAGGGACTATGGCTACACCTTC	CASSFRDYGYTF
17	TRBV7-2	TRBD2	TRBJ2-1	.	TGTGCCAGCAGCACCCGCCCCGGGACTAGCGGGAGTGGTGAGCAGTTCTTC	CASSTRPGTSGSGEQFF
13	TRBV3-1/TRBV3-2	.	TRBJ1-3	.	TGTGCCAGCAGCCAGGGGGCGGCGGACACCATATATTTT	CASSQGAADTIYF
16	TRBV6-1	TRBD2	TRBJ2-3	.	TGTGCCAGCAGTGGATGGACTAGCGCCAGCACAGATACGCAGTATTTT	CASSGWTSASTDTQYF
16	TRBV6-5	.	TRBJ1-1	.	TGTGCCAGCAGTTACTCTAAGCAGCCCCTGAGGGGGGGAGCTTTCTTT	CASSYSKQPLRGGAFF
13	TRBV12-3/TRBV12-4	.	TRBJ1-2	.	TGTGCCAGCAGTTTAGGACAGAGTTTTGGCTACACCTTC	CASSLGQSFGYTF
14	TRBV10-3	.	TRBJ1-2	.	TGTGCCACCCTTAAAGGGGTGCGCTCCGGTGGCTACACCTTC	CATLKGVRSGGYTF
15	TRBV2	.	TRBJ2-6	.	TGTGCCAGCAGTAGAGGACAGTCTGGGGCCAACGTCCTGACTTTC	CASSRGQSGANVLTF
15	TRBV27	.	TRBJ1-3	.	TGTGCCAGCTCGCCCCTATCTCTTCTTGGAAACACCATATATTTT	CASSPLSLLGNTIYF
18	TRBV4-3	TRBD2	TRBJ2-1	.	TGCGCCAGCAGCCAAGATCCTTTAGCGGGAGGGCCGAACAATGAGCAGTTCTTC	CASSQDPLAGGPNNEQFF
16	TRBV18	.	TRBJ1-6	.	TGTGCCAGCTCACCAACGGACGGGCAGGGAGGTTCACCCCTCCACTTT	CASSPTDGQGGSPLHF
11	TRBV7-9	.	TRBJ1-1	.	TGTGCCAGCAGAACGGACAGTGAAGCTTTCTTT	CASRTDSEAFF
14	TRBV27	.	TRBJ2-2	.	TGTGCCAGCAGTTTCGTGGGGGGCACCGGGGAGCTGTTTTTT	CASSFVGGTGELFF
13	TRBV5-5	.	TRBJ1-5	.	TGTGCCAGCAGCTTGGACACAGATCAGCCCCAGCATTTT	CASSLDTDQPQHF
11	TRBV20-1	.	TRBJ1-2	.	TGCAGTGTACAAACTAACTATGGCTACACCTTC	CSVQTNYGYTF
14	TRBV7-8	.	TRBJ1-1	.	TGTGCCAGCAGCGTCGGACCGCTGAACACTGAAGCTTTCTTT	CASSVGPLNTEAFF
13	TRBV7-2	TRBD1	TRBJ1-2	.	TGTGCCAGCAGCTTAGGACAGGGCTATGGCTACACCTTC	CASSLGQGYGYTF
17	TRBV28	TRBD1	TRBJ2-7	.	TGTGCCAGCAGTCCGACAGGGGTACGGGGCAGCCCCTACGAGCAGTACTTC	CASSPTGVRGSPYEQYF
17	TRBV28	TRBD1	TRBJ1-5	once	TGTGCCAGCAGTCCATCGACAGGGATCAATAGCAATCAGCCCCAGCATTTT	CASSPSTGINSNQPQHF
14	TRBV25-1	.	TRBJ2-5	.	TGTGCCAGCAGTGAACCCGGGGGCTGGGAGACCCAGTACTTC	CASSEPGGWETQYF
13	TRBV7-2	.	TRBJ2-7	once	TGTGCCAGCAGTCTAATGCGCGTCTCCGAGCAGTACTTC	CASSLMRVSEQYF
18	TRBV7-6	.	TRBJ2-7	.	TGTGCCAGCGGACCGCACCTTTCATCGGCGGGTCTGCCCCTCGAGCAGTACTTC	CASGPHLSSAGLPLEQYF
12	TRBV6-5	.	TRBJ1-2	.	TGTGCCAGCAGTCCATCGGGCTATGGCTACACCTTC	CASSPSGYGYTF
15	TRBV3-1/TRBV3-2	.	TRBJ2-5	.	TGTGCCAGCAGCCAAGCGCCAGGGGTTCGAGAGACCCAGTACTTC	CASSQAPGVRETQYF
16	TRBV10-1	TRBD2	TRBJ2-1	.	TGCGCCAGCAGTGCCGCTAGCGGGAGGGCGTACAATGAGCAGTTCTTC	CASSAASGRAYNEQFF
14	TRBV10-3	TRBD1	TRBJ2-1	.	TGTGCCATCAGGTCCGGGGACAGGGGCGATGAGCAGTTCTTC	CAIRSGDRGDEQFF
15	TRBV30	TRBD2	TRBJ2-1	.	TGTGCCTGGATCGATAGACTAGCGGGAAGCAATGAGCAGTTCTTC	CAWIDRLAGSNEQFF